These 32 T cell receptor beta chains were sequenced from one sample in a study of blood T cell repertoires in COVID-19. Sequenced by immunoSEQ multiplex PCR; TCRdb stores in-frame clones only, minus some. The sample has approximately 390,000 clones, more than 75% seen once. Sequenced sample: PBMCs or T cells enriched from blood (not recorded which). The receptors come from a woman between 50 and 59 years old who had recovered from COVID-19.

The gene calls are TRBV7-2 and TRBJ2-2; no clear D gene. This CDR3 is 13 amino acids long. Germline CDR1 reads SGHTA; CDR2 reads FQGNSA. V lost 4 bases, J lost 7 bases, and 10 bases lay in between. This chain's CDR3 is CASSSVEIGELFF. The CDR3 DNA follows: TGTGCCAGCAGCTCCGTAGAGATCGGGGAGCTGTTTTTT. The full variable domain, its missing parts supplied by reference TRBV7-2 and TRBJ2-2, is GAGVSQSPSNKVTEKGKDVELRCDPISGHTALYWYRQSLGQGLEFLIYFQGNSAPDKSGLPSDRFSAERTGGSVSTLTIQRTQQEDSAVYLCASSSVEIGELFFGEGSRLTVL.

V and J are TRBV19 and TRBJ1-1, with D maybe TRBD1 (6 bases). Trimming took 7 bases from V and 7 from J, leaving 22 bases between them. The CDR3 totals 15 residues. Germline V gene sequence: CDR1 LNHDA, CDR2 SQIVND (reference sequence). CDR3 nucleotide sequence: TGTGCCAGTAAAACTTTTCGGGTACAGGGAAGTGAAGCTTTCTTT. Translation: CASKTFRVQGSEAFF. Based on the CDR3 plus reference TRBV19 and TRBJ1-1, the full variable domain is DGGITQSPKYLFRKEGQNVTLSCEQNLNHDAMYWYRQDPGQGLRLIYYSQIVNDFQKGDIAEGYSVSREKKESFPLTVTSAQKNPTAFYLCASKTFRVQGSEAFFGQGTRLTVV.

The chain's CDR3 is CATMRGEEGNTIYF. CDR3 sequence (DNA): TGTGCCACCATGCGCGGGGAGGAAGGAAACACCATATATTTT. The V and J genes are TRBV10-3 and TRBJ1-3; D remains unclear. Germline CDR1 is ENHRY and CDR2 is SYGVKD. Between the trimmed V and J ends, which lost 10 bases and 4 bases, there was a span of 17 bases. The CDR3 runs 14 residues.

The chain is built from TRBV6-5 and TRBJ1-2, with 9 bases aligning to TRBD1. CDR1 MNHEY and CDR2 SVGAGI come from the germline V gene. V was clipped by 6 bases and J by 8 bases; unmatched bases: 7. The CDR3 runs to 13 residues. This chain's CDR3 is CASRRQGVGGYTF. For the CDR3, the DNA is TGTGCCAGCAGGCGACAGGGGGTTGGCGGCTACACCTTC.

The rearrangement joins TRBV6-2 or TRBV6-3 to TRBJ2-2, with D tentatively TRBD1 (5 bases). This CDR3 is built from 13 residues. From germline, CDR1 is MNHEY and CDR2 SVGEGT. V lost 6 bases and J 6 bases, leaving 11 bases between the germline ends. The CDR3 loop reads CASSRSRAGELFF. The CDR3 nucleotides read TGTGCCAGCAGCCGCTCCAGGGCCGGGGAGCTGTTTTTT.

V usage is TRBV12-5 and J usage is TRBJ2-3; the D gene is possibly TRBD2 (5 bases). This CDR3 spans 12 amino acids. V lost 7 bases and J lost 7, with 12 bases in between. Germline CDR1 and CDR2: LGHNT and FRNRAP. DNA of the CDR3: TGTGCTAGTGCCACCCCGGGGAATACGCAGTATTTT. Translation gives CASATPGNTQYF.

The chain couples TRBV5-6 to TRBJ1-1; D not certain. The CDR3 runs 16 residues. Trimming removed 2 bases from V and 5 bases from J, with 19 bases in between. The germline V gene encodes CDR1 SGHDT and CDR2 YYEEEE. CDR3 sequence: CASSFYSRNLLTEAFF. CDR3 in DNA: TGTGCCAGCAGCTTCTATTCCAGGAACCTCCTTACTGAAGCTTTCTTT. Based on the CDR3 plus reference TRBV5-6 and TRBJ1-1, the full variable domain is DAGVTQSPTHLIKTRGQQVTLRCSPKSGHDTVSWYQQALGQGPQFIFQYYEEEERQRGNFPDRFSGHQFPNYSSELNVNALLLGDSALYLCASSFYSRNLLTEAFFGQGTRLTVV.

This clone was seen more than once but under ten times. The sample has other DNA sequences that encode this CDR3 too. This chain links TRBV27 with TRBJ1-2, with D possibly matching TRBD1 (6 bases). Trimming shortened V by 3 bases and J by 5 bases, and 13 bases separated the two germline ends. CDR1 is MNHEY and CDR2 is SMNVEV in the germline V gene (reference sequence). The CDR3 is made up of 14 amino acids. The CDR3 spells CASSLAYRDYGYTF. The CDR3, as DNA: TGTGCCAGCAGTTTGGCTTACAGGGATTATGGCTACACCTTC.

The chain employs TRBV7-2 and TRBJ2-1, with TRBD2 identical over 10 bases. The CDR3 contains 13 residues. CDR1 and CDR2 from the germline V gene are SGHTA and FQGNSA. With V trimmed by 4 bases and J by 8 bases, 2 bases remained unmatched. The CDR3 DNA reads TGTGCCAGCAGCTCGACTAGCGGGCATGAGCAGTTCTTC. It translates to CASSSTSGHEQFF.

Notes on this clone: This CDR3 is also generated by other DNA sequences in the sample. The rearrangement links TRBV5-1 to TRBJ2-3, with TRBD2 matching 7 bases. This CDR3 has 14 amino acids. With 6 bases clipped from V and 1 base from J, the junction kept 5 bases outside the gene matches. Per the germline V gene, CDR1 is SGHRS and CDR2 is YFSETQ. The CDR3 DNA reads as TGCGCCAGCACCCCGGGAGGAGGCACAGATACGCAGTATTTT. It encodes CASTPGGGTDTQYF.

J is TRBJ2-7 and V is TRBV4-1, with 11 bases lining up with TRBD2. The CDR3 is 15 amino acids. Germline trimming cut 7 bases from V and 7 bases from J; bases unmatched to any gene: 12. Per germline, CDR1 MGHRA and CDR2 YSYEKL. The CDR3: CASKGPSGGYREQYF. The CDR3 region has the DNA TGCGCCAGCAAGGGGCCTAGCGGGGGGTATCGGGAGCAGTACTTC.

The chain combines TRBV4-1 with TRBJ1-2, with 7 bases identical to TRBD1. Looked up from germline, CDR1 is MGHRA and CDR2 is YSYEKL. V dropped 5 bases and J dropped 8; count of bases not matched to a gene: 11. The CDR3 has 14 amino acids. The CDR3 is CASSGGQLAGGYTF. CDR3 coding DNA: TGCGCCAGCAGCGGGGGACAGCTCGCGGGAGGCTACACCTTC.

This clone has only one observation. The chain employs TRBV2 and TRBJ2-7; tentative D call: TRBD2 (6 bases). Germline CDR1 reads SNHLY; CDR2 reads FYNNEI. V was shortened by 1 base and J by 4 bases, with 11 bases between the two germline ends. This CDR3 is 14 amino acids long. CDR3 DNA: TGTGCCAGCAGTGAAGGCGGGATTGTGTACGAGCAGTACTTC. Its translation is CASSEGGIVYEQYF.

V and J are TRBV30 and TRBJ1-1, with a tentative D call TRBD1 (5 bases). The length of the CDR3 is 11 residues. CDR1 is GTSNPN, CDR2 SVGIG, per germline (reference sequence). The V and J ends lost 4 bases and 10 bases respectively, with 13 bases between them. This CDR3 reads CAWNLRGTAFF. CDR3 bases: TGTGCCTGGAACCTCCGGGGGACAGCTTTCTTT.

The chain couples TRBV5-3 to TRBJ2-2; perhaps TRBD2 as D (6 bases). TRBV5-3 is labeled an ORF, and its function is uncertain. This CDR3 has 15 amino acids. Trimming shortened V by 4 bases and J by 0 bases, and 10 bases separated the two germline ends. The CDR3 reads CARSKGRTNTGELFF. The CDR3 bases are TGTGCCAGAAGCAAAGGGAGGACGAACACCGGGGAGCTGTTTTTT.

This chain's CDR3 is CASNRQDRLYGYTF. CDR3 DNA: TGTGCCAGCAATCGGCAAGACAGGCTCTATGGCTACACCTTC. J is TRBJ1-2 and V is TRBV2; D might be TRBD1 (6 bases). V lost 7 bases, J lost 4 bases, and 16 bases lay in between. CDR1 and CDR2 from the germline V gene are SNHLY and FYNNEI. CDR3 length equals 14 residues.

The chain joins TRBV28 to TRBJ1-1, with TRBD1 identical over 7 bases. The CDR3 totals 14 residues. Germline V gene lookup returns CDR1 MDHEN and CDR2 SYDVKM. Trimming removed 3 bases from V and 6 bases from J; junction bases left unmatched: 7. The CDR3 is CASSLLQGTAEAFF. The CDR3, as DNA: TGTGCCAGCAGTTTGTTACAGGGGACGGCTGAAGCTTTCTTT.

The chain carries TRBV7-2 and TRBJ2-1; D is ambiguous. Germline assignment: CDR1 SGHTA and CDR2 FQGNSA. Trimming stripped 5 bases from V and 4 bases from J, with 15 bases between. The CDR3 is 15 amino acids. The CDR3 nucleotides are TGTGCCAGCAGCCGTCGACTCATCGTATACAATGAGCAGTTCTTC. Its protein product is CASSRRLIVYNEQFF.

The V call is TRBV5-8, the J call TRBJ2-5, with D possibly matching TRBD1 (6 bases). Trimming removed 4 bases from V and 9 bases from J, with 16 bases in between. Germline V gives CDR1 SGHTS, CDR2 YDEGEE. The CDR3 spans 13 residues. This CDR3 is CASSALGQFSQYF. For the CDR3, the DNA is TGTGCCAGCAGCGCGCTAGGACAGTTCTCCCAGTACTTC.

The rearrangement joins TRBV28 to TRBJ1-4, with 7 bases lining up with TRBD1. The CDR3 is made up of 15 amino acids. Germline values: CDR1 MDHEN, CDR2 SYDVKM. V lost 5 bases to trimming and J lost 7 bases; unmatched junction nucleotides: 10. CDR3: CASSIMTGLGEKLFF. In nucleotides, the CDR3 is TGTGCCAGCAGTATCATGACAGGGTTGGGTGAAAAACTGTTTTTT. Drawing the rest from reference TRBV28 and TRBJ1-4, the complete variable domain is DVKVTQSSRYLVKRTGEKVFLECVQDMDHENMFWYRQDPGLGLRLIYFSYDVKMKEKGDIPEGYSVSREKKERFSLILESASTNQTSMYLCASSIMTGLGEKLFFGSGTQLSVL.

This clone was seen a single time. The chain links TRBV19 to TRBJ2-2; D remains unclear. The CDR3 has 14 residues. Germline V lookup: CDR1 LNHDA, CDR2 SQIVND (reference sequence). V was shortened by 3 bases and J by 4 bases, with 9 bases between the two germline ends. CDR3 sequence: CASSISVRTGELFF. CDR3 DNA: TGTGCCAGTAGTATCAGCGTCCGCACCGGGGAGCTGTTTTTT. The full variable domain, rest sourced from reference TRBV19 and TRBJ2-2, is DGGITQSPKYLFRKEGQNVTLSCEQNLNHDAMYWYRQDPGQGLRLIYYSQIVNDFQKGDIAEGYSVSREKKESFPLTVTSAQKNPTAFYLCASSISVRTGELFFGEGSRLTVL.

This chain joins TRBV7-2 and TRBJ1-1; tentatively, D is TRBD1 (5 bases). The germline CDR1 and CDR2 sequences are SGHTA and FQGNSA. V was pared by 6 bases and J by 4 bases, with 12 bases between. The CDR3 spans 13 residues. The CDR3: CASSFRVSTEAFF. The CDR3 region has the DNA TGTGCCAGCAGTTTCAGGGTTTCCACTGAAGCTTTCTTT. Full variable domain (outside the CDR3, taken from reference TRBV7-2 and TRBJ1-1): GAGVSQSPSNKVTEKGKDVELRCDPISGHTALYWYRQSLGQGLEFLIYFQGNSAPDKSGLPSDRFSAERTGGSVSTLTIQRTQQEDSAVYLCASSFRVSTEAFFGQGTRLTVV.

The chain uses TRBV30 and TRBJ1-1; the match to TRBD1 covers 8 bases. The junction had 8 bases not matched to a gene; V was cut back by 5 bases and J by 3 bases. Germline CDR1 is GTSNPN and CDR2 is SVGIG (reference sequence). This CDR3 region has 14 residues. CDR3 sequence reads: CAWHIVTGDTEAFF. The CDR3 region has the DNA TGTGCCTGGCATATCGTGACAGGGGACACTGAAGCTTTCTTT. Full variable domain (rest looked up from reference TRBV30 and TRBJ1-1): SQTIHQWPATLVQPVGSPLSLECTVEGTSNPNLYWYRQAAGRGLQLLFYSVGIGQISSEVPQNLSASRPQDRQFILSSKKLLLSDSGFYLCAWHIVTGDTEAFFGQGTRLTVV.

The V call is TRBV7-9, the J call TRBJ1-3, with a possible D match to TRBD1 (5 bases). Trimming shortened V by 3 bases and J by 1 base, and 10 bases separated the two germline ends. The CDR3 is 15 amino acids. The germline V gene encodes CDR1 SEHNR and CDR2 FQNEAQ (reference sequence). The CDR3 spells CASSLNRGSGNTIYF. The CDR3 DNA reads TGTGCCAGCAGCTTGAATCGGGGGTCTGGAAACACCATATATTTT.

The chain is built from TRBV2 and TRBJ2-1; 11 bases are a match to TRBD1. Germline trimming cut 6 bases from V and 2 bases from J; bases unmatched to any gene: 3. Germline V gene lookup returns CDR1 SNHLY and CDR2 FYNNEI. CDR3 length: 15 amino acids. As DNA, the CDR3 is TGTGCCAGCAGAGGGGACAGGGGGGCCTACAATGAGCAGTTCTTC. Translated: CASRGDRGAYNEQFF.

The rearrangement joins TRBV3-1 (or the pseudogene TRBV3-2) to TRBJ2-3; D is ambiguous. V lost 4 bases and J 5 bases, leaving 10 bases between the germline ends. This CDR3 region has 13 residues. Per germline, CDR1 LGHDT and CDR2 YNNKEL (reference sequence). The CDR3 loop is CASSPLIGDTQYF. The CDR3 DNA sequence: TGTGCCAGCAGCCCCCTAATTGGAGATACGCAGTATTTT.

This clone was detected once. CDR3 sequence (DNA): TGTGCCAGTAGTATCCCAGGGGGCGGGCGCACCGGGGAGCTGTTTTTT. This sequence encodes CASSIPGGGRTGELFF. The chain links TRBV19 to TRBJ2-2; 8 nucleotides agree with TRBD1. V lost 3 bases to trimming and J lost 4 bases; unmatched junction nucleotides: 7. The CDR3 length is 16 residues. Germline CDR1 LNHDA, CDR2 SQIVND (reference sequence).

The chain carries TRBV19 and TRBJ2-7, with D unclear. The V and J ends lost 1 base and 5 bases respectively, with 15 bases between them. The CDR3 is 15 amino acids. CDR1 and CDR2 (germline): LNHDA, SQIVND (reference sequence). The CDR3: CASSIGARSTNEQYF. CDR3 DNA: TGTGCCAGTAGTATAGGTGCCAGGTCAACAAACGAGCAGTACTTC.

V usage is TRBV3-1 (or the pseudogene TRBV3-2) and J usage is TRBJ1-6; 8 bases line up with TRBD1. This CDR3 has 17 residues. CDR1 is LGHDT and CDR2 is YNNKEL in the germline V gene (reference sequence). V trimming: 4 bases; J trimming: 4 bases; junction bases outside the gene matches: 9. The CDR3 is CASSPYSGGGYNSPLHF. In nucleotides, the CDR3 is TGTGCCAGCAGCCCCTATTCAGGGGGCGGATATAATTCACCCCTCCACTTT.

The chain links TRBV4-2 to TRBJ1-2; TRBD1 matches at 8 bases. The CDR3 is 16 residues long. V lost 0 bases, J lost 4 bases, and 7 bases stayed unmatched. Germline assignment: CDR1 LGHNA and CDR2 YNFKEQ. The CDR3 bases are TGTGCCAGCAGCCAAGATAAGCAGGGGGCGATCTATGGCTACACCTTC. As protein: CASSQDKQGAIYGYTF.

This sequence joins TRBV30 and TRBJ1-5, with D uncertain. The CDR3 has 14 residues. Germline V gene sequence: CDR1 GTSNPN, CDR2 SVGIG (reference sequence). Trimming removed 2 bases at V and 0 bases at J, with 8 bases between. CDR3 sequence reads: CAWSKTYSNQPQHF. The CDR3 DNA reads TGTGCCTGGAGTAAGACTTATAGCAATCAGCCCCAGCATTTT.

CDR3 sequence reads: CASSGGQGRMDTQYF. The CDR3 nucleotides read TGTGCCAGCAGCGGTGGACAGGGTAGAATGGATACGCAGTATTTT. V gene TRBV7-9 combines with J gene TRBJ2-3; 8 positions agree with TRBD1. The length of the CDR3 is 15 residues. V shed 5 bases, J shed 6 bases, and the junction held 10 bases outside the gene matches. The germline CDR1 and CDR2 sequences are SEHNR and FQNEAQ (reference sequence).